This T cell receptor beta chain appears in the sequencing data of a study of T cell responses to AZD1222 COVID-19 vaccine. Clones were read by immunoSEQ multiplex PCR, and TCRdb kept only the in-frame ones, dropping some. The table has tens of thousands of clones, roughly nine tenths seen once; the top ten hold 15% to 20%. The source material was peripheral blood, sampled on day 0 of AZD1222 vaccination. The clonotype comes from an adult in good health.

CDR3 DNA sequence: TGTGCCAGCAGTCCAGCCCGTCTGAGACAGGGGGCAGATACGCAGTATTTT. This codes for CASSPARLRQGADTQYF. J is TRBJ2-3 and V is TRBV28; TRBD1 agrees at 9 bases. Germline CDR1 reads MDHEN; CDR2 reads SYDVKM. The CDR3 extends over 17 amino acids. The ends lost 5 bases at V and 4 bases at J; junction bases unmatched: 13.